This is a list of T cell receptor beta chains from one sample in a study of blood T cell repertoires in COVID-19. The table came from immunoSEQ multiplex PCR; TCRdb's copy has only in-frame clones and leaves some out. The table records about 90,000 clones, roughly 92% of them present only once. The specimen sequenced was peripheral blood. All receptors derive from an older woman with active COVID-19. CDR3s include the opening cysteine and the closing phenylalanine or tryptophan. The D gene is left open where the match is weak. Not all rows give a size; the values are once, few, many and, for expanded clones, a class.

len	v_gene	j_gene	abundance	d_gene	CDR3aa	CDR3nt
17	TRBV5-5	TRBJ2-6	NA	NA	CASSLDTARSGANVLTF	TGTGCCAGCAGCTTGGATACAGCCCGCTCTGGGGCCAACGTCCTGACTTTC
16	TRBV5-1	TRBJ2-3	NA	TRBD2	CASSLAGLADTDTQYF	TGCGCCAGCAGCTTGGCCGGACTAGCGGACACAGATACGCAGTATTTT
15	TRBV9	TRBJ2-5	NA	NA	CASNLGQSPEETQYF	TGTGCCAGCAATCTAGGACAGAGTCCCGAAGAGACCCAGTACTTC
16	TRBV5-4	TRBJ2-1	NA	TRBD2	CASSRPGSGGVTEQFF	TGTGCCAGCAGCCGACCAGGGAGCGGGGGGGTGACTGAGCAGTTCTTC
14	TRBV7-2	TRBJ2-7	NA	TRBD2	CASRSGGASYEQYF	TGTGCCAGCAGGAGCGGGGGGGCCTCCTACGAGCAGTACTTC
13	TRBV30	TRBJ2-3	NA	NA	CAWSVGGADTQYF	TGTGCCTGGAGTGTTGGGGGCGCAGATACGCAGTATTTT
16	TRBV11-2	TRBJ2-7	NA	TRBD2	CASSLDLASGSREQYF	TGTGCCAGCAGCTTAGATCTCGCTAGCGGGAGTCGTGAGCAGTACTTC
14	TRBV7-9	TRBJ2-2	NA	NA	CASRTGRNTGELFF	TGTGCCAGCAGGACAGGCAGGAACACCGGGGAGCTGTTTTTT
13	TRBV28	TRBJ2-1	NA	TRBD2	CATGLAGGNEQFF	TGTGCCACGGGACTAGCGGGAGGCAATGAGCAGTTCTTC
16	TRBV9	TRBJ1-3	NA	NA	CASSGGDMAIGNTIYF	TGTGCCAGCAGCGGAGGGGACATGGCGATAGGAAACACCATATATTTT
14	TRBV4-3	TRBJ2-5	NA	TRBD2	CASSQGLAGETQYF	TGCGCCAGCAGCCAGGGACTAGCGGGCGAGACCCAGTACTTC
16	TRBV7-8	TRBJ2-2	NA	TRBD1	CASSLGDRRLTGELFF	TGTGCCAGCAGCTTGGGGGACAGGAGACTCACCGGGGAGCTGTTTTTT
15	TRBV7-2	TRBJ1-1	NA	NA	CASSPPMGLKTEAFF	TGTGCCAGCAGCCCACCGATGGGCCTGAAGACTGAAGCTTTCTTT
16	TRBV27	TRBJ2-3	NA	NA	CASSLSRGWSTDTQYF	TGTGCCAGCAGTTTATCTAGGGGTTGGAGCACAGATACGCAGTATTTT
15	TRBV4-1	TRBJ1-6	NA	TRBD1	CASSQGTGGRSPLHF	TGCGCCAGCAGCCAGGGGACAGGGGGAAGATCACCCCTCCACTTT
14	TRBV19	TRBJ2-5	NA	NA	CASRPTGTSGTQYF	TGTGCCAGTCGGCCCACAGGGACCTCGGGGACCCAGTACTTC
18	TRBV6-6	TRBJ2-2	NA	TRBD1	CASSQKRPGQGNQGELFF	TGTGCCAGCAGTCAAAAACGGCCGGGACAGGGGAATCAAGGGGAGCTGTTTTTT
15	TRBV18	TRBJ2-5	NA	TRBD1	CASSPWGQGQETQYF	TGTGCCAGCTCACCATGGGGACAGGGACAAGAGACCCAGTACTTC
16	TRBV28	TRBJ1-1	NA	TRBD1	CASSLPKGAAGTEAFF	TGTGCCAGCAGTCTCCCTAAGGGGGCCGCGGGCACTGAAGCTTTCTTT
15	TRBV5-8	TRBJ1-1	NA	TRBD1	CASSREDRANTEAFF	TGTGCCAGCAGCCGTGAGGACAGGGCGAACACTGAAGCTTTCTTT
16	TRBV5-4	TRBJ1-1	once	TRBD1	CASSFRDRGPRTEAFF	TGTGCCAGCAGCTTCCGGGACAGGGGGCCGAGGACTGAAGCTTTCTTT
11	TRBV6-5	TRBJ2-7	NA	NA	CASSTSTGQYF	TGTGCCAGCAGTACATCTACGGGACAGTACTTC
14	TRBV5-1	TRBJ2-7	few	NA	CASSPGTLTYEQYF	TGCGCCAGCAGCCCAGGGACACTCACCTACGAGCAGTACTTC
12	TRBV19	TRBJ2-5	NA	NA	CASSTGRETQYF	TGTGCCAGTAGTACAGGCAGGGAGACCCAGTACTTC
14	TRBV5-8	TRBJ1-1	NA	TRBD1	CASGRTGRETEAFF	TGTGCCAGCGGCCGGACAGGGCGAGAGACTGAAGCTTTCTTT
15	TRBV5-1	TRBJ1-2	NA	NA	CASSLAWRDNYGYTF	TGCGCCAGCAGCTTGGCCTGGAGAGATAACTATGGCTACACCTTC
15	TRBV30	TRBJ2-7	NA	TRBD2	CAWSERLASTYEQYF	TGTGCCTGGAGTGAAAGACTAGCGTCTACCTACGAGCAGTACTTC
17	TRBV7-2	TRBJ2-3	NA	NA	CASSSTLAPTHTDTQYF	TGTGCCAGCAGCTCAACACTAGCTCCAACCCACACAGATACGCAGTATTTT
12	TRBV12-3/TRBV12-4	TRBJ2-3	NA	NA	CASSLGQATQYF	TGTGCCAGCAGTTTAGGGCAGGCTACGCAGTATTTT
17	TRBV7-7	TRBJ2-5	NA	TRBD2	CASTRGTGTSYKETQYF	TGTGCTAGCACCCGAGGGACCGGGACTAGCTACAAAGAGACCCAGTACTTC
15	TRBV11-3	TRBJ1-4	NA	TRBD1	CASSFRDRGNEKLFF	TGTGCCAGCAGCTTCCGGGACAGGGGTAATGAAAAACTGTTTTTT
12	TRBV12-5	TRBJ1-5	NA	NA	CASWGTGQPQHF	TGTGCTAGTTGGGGCACCGGTCAGCCCCAGCATTTT
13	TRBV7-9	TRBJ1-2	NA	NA	CASSRQVREGYTF	TGTGCCAGCAGTCGACAGGTTCGTGAAGGCTACACCTTC
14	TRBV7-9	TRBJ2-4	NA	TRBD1	CASSRQGAENIQYF	TGTGCCAGCAGTCGACAGGGGGCGGAAAACATTCAGTACTTC
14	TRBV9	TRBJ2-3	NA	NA	CASSVASITDTQYF	TGTGCCAGCAGCGTAGCGTCTATCACAGATACGCAGTATTTT
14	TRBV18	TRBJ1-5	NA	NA	CASSPQGNYQPQHF	TGTGCCAGCTCACCCCAGGGGAATTATCAGCCCCAGCATTTT
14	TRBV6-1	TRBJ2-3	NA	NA	CASSERTATDTQYF	TGTGCCAGCAGTGAGAGGACAGCCACAGATACGCAGTATTTT
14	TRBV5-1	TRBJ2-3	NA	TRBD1	CASGQDPGGDTQYF	TGCGCCAGCGGACAGGACCCAGGGGGAGATACGCAGTATTTT
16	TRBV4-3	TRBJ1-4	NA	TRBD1	CASSQARDRLGEKLFF	TGCGCCAGCAGCCAAGCCCGGGACAGGTTGGGGGAAAAACTGTTTTTT
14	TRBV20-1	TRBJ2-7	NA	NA	CSASPRSSSYEQYF	TGCAGTGCTAGTCCCCGGTCTAGCTCCTACGAGCAGTACTTC
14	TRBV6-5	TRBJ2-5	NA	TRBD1	CASSYVGQGETQYF	TGTGCCAGCAGTTATGTGGGACAGGGAGAGACCCAGTACTTC
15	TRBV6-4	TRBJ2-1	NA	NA	CASSESVRSYNEQFF	TGTGCCAGCAGTGAATCCGTCCGCTCCTACAATGAGCAGTTCTTC
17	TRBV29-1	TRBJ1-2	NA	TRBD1	CSVDHGTGGFRNYGYTF	TGCAGCGTTGATCATGGGACAGGGGGCTTTAGGAACTATGGCTACACCTTC
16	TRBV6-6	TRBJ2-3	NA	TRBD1	CASSLRTGHSTDTQYF	TGTGCCAGCAGTTTGCGGACAGGGCATAGCACAGATACGCAGTATTTT
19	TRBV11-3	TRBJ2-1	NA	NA	CASSSATGSTSSSYNEQFF	TGTGCCAGCAGCTCAGCGACTGGATCAACGTCCAGCTCCTACAATGAGCAGTTCTTC
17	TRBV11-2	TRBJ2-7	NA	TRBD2	CASSRTSGRKEGWEQYF	TGTGCCAGCAGCCGGACTAGCGGGAGAAAAGAGGGCTGGGAGCAGTACTTC
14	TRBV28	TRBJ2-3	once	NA	CASSLTGRTDTQYF	TGTGCCAGCAGTTTAACAGGGCGCACAGATACGCAGTATTTT
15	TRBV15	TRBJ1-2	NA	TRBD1	CATSEGDRGYYGYTF	TGTGCCACCAGCGAAGGGGACAGGGGCTACTATGGCTACACCTTC
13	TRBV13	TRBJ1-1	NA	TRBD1	CASSSDRGNEAFF	TGTGCCAGCAGCTCGGACAGGGGAAATGAAGCTTTCTTT
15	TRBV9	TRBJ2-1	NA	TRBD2	CASSVGTSGGGEQFF	TGTGCCAGCAGCGTTGGGACTAGCGGGGGCGGTGAGCAGTTCTTC
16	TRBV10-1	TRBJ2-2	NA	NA	CASASNSGGRTGELFF	TGCGCCAGCGCCTCGAATTCCGGGGGGCGAACCGGGGAGCTGTTTTTT
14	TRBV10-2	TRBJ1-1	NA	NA	CASGDHPRNTEAFF	TGCGCCAGCGGAGACCATCCGAGGAACACTGAAGCTTTCTTT
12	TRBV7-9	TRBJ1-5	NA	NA	CASGGNNQPQHF	TGTGCCAGCGGCGGGAACAATCAGCCCCAGCATTTT